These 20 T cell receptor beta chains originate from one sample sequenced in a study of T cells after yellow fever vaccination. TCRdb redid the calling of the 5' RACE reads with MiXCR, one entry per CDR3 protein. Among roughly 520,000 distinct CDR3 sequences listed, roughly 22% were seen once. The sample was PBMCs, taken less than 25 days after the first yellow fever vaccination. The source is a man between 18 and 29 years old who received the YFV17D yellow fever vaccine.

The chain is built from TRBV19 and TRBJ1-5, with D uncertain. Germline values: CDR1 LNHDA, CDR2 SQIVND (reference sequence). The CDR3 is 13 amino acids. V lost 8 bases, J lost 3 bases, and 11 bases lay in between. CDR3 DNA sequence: TGTGCCAGTGCTTACGGTTCCAATCAGCCCCAGCATTTT. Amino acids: CASAYGSNQPQHF.

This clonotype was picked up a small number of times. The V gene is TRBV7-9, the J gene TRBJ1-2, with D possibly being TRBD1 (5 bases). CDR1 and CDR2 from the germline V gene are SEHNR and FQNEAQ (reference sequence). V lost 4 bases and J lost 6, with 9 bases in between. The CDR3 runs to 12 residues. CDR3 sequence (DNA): TGTGCCAGCAGCTACGAGGGGCATGGCTACACCTTC. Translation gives CASSYEGHGYTF.

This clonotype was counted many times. CDR3 DNA sequence: TGTGCCAGCAGCCCCCTCAGGACTAGCACAGATACGCAGTATTTT. Translation gives CASSPLRTSTDTQYF. The chain recombines TRBV7-2 with TRBJ2-3; D possibly corresponds to TRBD2 (5 bases). The CDR3 runs to 15 residues. V was trimmed by 5 bases and J by 0 bases, leaving 12 bases between them. Germline lookup yields CDR1 SGHTA and CDR2 FQGNSA.

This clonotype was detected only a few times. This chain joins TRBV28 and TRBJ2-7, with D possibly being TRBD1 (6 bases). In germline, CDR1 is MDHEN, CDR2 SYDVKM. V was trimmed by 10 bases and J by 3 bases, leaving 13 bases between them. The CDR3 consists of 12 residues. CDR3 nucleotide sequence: TGTGCCACCCGGGACACCCACTACGAGCAGTACGTC. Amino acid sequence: CATRDTHYEQYV.

This CDR3 is CASSRGGVETQYF. The CDR3 nucleotides are TGTGCCAGCAGCCGTGGGGGTGTGGAGACCCAGTACTTC. V gene TRBV9 combines with J gene TRBJ2-5; D tentatively reads TRBD1 or TRBD2 (5 bases each). The ends were cut back, 4 bases at V and 5 bases at J, with 12 bases in the middle. CDR3 size: 13 residues. Germline CDR1 is SGDLS and CDR2 is YYNGEE.

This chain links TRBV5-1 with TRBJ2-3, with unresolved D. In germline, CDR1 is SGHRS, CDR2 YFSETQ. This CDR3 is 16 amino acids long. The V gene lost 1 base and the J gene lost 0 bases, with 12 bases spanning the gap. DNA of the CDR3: TGCGCCAGCAGCTTGTTCTTGGGGTCTAGCACAGATACGCAGTATTTT. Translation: CASSLFLGSSTDTQYF. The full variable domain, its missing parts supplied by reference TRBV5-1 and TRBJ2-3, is KAGVTQTPRYLIKTRGQQVTLSCSPISGHRSVSWYQQTPGQGLQFLFEYFSETQRNKGNFPGRFSGRQFSNSRSEMNVSTLELGDSALYLCASSLFLGSSTDTQYFGPGTRLTVL.

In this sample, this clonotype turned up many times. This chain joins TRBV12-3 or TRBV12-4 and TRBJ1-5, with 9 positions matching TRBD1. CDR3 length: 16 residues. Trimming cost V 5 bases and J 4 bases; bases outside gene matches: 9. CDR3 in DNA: TGTGCCAGCAGTCCGACTTGGACAGGGGATAATCAGCCCCAGCATTTT. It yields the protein CASSPTWTGDNQPQHF.

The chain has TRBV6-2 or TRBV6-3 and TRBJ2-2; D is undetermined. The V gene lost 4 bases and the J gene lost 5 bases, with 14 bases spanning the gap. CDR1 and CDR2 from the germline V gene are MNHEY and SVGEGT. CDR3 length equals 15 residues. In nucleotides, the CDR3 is TGTGCCAGCAGTTCTACGGTGCTACAAACCGGGGAGCTGTTTTTT. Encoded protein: CASSSTVLQTGELFF.

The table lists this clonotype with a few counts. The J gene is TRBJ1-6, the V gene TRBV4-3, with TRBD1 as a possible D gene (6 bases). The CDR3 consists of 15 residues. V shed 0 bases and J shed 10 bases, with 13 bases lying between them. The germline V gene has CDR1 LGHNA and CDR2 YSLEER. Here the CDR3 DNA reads TGCGCCAGCAGCCAAGATCGGGGGCTCGACTCACCCCTCCACTTT. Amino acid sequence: CASSQDRGLDSPLHF.

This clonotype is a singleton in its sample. The CDR3, as DNA: TGCGCCAGCAGCGTTTCAGGTGGGGGTTCATACGAGCAGTACTTC. It specifies CASSVSGGGSYEQYF. The chain couples TRBV4-3 to TRBJ2-7; TRBD1 or TRBD2 may be the D gene (5 bases each). CDR1 LGHNA and CDR2 YSLEER come from the germline V gene. Trimming pared 5 bases from V and 4 bases from J, leaving 18 bases between. This CDR3 is 15 amino acids long.

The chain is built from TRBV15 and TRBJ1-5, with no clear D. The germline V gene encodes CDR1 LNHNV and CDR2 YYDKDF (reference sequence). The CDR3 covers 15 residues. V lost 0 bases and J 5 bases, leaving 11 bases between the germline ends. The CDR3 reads CATSRDLAGYQPQHF. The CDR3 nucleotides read TGTGCCACCAGCAGAGATCTGGCAGGTTATCAGCCCCAGCATTTT. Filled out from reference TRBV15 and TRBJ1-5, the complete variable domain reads DAMVIQNPRYQVTQFGKPVTLSCSQTLNHNVMYWYQQKSSQAPKLLFHYYDKDFNNEADTPDNFQSRRPNTSFCFLDIRSPGLGDTAMYLCATSRDLAGYQPQHFGDGTRLSIL.

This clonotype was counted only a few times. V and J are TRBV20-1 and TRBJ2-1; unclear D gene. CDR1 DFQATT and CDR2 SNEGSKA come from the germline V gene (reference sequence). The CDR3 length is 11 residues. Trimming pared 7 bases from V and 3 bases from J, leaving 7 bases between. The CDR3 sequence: CSGKYYNEQFF. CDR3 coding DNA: TGCAGTGGTAAATACTACAATGAGCAGTTCTTC.

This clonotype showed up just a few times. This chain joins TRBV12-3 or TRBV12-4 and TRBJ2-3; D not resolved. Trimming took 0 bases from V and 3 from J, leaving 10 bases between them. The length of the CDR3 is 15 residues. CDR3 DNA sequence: TGTGCCAGCAGTTTAGCCCCCACATATACAGATACGCAGTATTTT. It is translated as CASSLAPTYTDTQYF.

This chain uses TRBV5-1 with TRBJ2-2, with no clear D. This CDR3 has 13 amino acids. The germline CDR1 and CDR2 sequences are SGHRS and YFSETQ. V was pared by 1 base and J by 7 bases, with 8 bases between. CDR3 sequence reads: CASSLSPNGELFF. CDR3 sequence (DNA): TGCGCCAGCAGCTTGTCCCCGAACGGGGAGCTGTTTTTT.

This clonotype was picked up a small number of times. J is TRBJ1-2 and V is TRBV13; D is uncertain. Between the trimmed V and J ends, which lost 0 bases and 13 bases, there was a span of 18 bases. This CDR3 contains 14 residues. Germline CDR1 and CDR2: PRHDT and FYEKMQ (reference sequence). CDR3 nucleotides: TGTGCCAGCAGCTTAGGCCCCCTCGGTGCGGCCTGCACCTTC. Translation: CASSLGPLGAACTF.

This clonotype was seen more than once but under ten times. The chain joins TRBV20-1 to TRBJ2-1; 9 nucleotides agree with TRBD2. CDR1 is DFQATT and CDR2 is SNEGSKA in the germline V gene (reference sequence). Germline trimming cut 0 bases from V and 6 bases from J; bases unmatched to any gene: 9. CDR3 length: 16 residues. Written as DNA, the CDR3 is TGCAGTGCTAGAGACCCCCGCGGGGGGGCTATCAATGAGCAGTTCTTC. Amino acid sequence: CSARDPRGGAINEQFF.

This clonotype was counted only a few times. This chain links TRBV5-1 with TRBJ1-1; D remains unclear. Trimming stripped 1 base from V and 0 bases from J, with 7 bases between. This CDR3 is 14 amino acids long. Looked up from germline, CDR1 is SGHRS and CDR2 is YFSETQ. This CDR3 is CASSLLAVNTEAFF. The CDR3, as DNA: TGCGCCAGCAGCTTGTTGGCAGTGAACACTGAAGCTTTCTTT.

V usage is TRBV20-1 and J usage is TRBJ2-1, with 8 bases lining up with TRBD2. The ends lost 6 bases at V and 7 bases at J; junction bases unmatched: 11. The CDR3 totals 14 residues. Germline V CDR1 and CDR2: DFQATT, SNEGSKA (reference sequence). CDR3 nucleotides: TGCAGTGCCTGGTCGGGGGGGCTTTATAATGAGCAGTTCTTC. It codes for CSAWSGGLYNEQFF.

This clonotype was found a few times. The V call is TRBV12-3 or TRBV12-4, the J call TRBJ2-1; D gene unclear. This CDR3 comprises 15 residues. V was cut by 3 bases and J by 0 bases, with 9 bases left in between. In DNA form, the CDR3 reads TGTGCCAGCAGTTTCGACCCCGCCTCCTACAATGAGCAGTTCTTC. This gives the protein CASSFDPASYNEQFF.

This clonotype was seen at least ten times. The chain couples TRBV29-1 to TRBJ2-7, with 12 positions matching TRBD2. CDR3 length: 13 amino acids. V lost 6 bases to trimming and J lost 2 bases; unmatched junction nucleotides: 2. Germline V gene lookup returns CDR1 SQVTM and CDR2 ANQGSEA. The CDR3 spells CSVRTSGAYEQYF. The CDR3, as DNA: TGCAGCGTACGGACTAGCGGGGCCTACGAGCAGTACTTC.